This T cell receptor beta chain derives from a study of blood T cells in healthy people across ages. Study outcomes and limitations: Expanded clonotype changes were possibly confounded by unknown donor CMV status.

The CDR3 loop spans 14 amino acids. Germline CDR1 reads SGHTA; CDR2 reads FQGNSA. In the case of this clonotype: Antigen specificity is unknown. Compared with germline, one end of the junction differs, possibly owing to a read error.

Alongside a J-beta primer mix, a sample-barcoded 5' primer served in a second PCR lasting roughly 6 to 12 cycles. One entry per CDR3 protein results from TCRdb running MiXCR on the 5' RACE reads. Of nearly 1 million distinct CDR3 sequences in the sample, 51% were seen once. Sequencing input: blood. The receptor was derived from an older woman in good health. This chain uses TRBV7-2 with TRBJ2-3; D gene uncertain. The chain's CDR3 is CASSLNVLTDTEYF. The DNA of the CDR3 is TGTGCCAGCAGCTTAAACGTACTCACAGATACGGAGTATTTT. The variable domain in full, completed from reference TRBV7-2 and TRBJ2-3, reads GAGVSQSPSNKVTEKGKDVELRCDPISGHTALYWYRQSLGQGLEFLIYFQGNSAPDKSGLPSDRFSAERTGGSVSTLTIQRTQQEDSAVYLCASSLNVLTDTEYFGPGTRLTVL.